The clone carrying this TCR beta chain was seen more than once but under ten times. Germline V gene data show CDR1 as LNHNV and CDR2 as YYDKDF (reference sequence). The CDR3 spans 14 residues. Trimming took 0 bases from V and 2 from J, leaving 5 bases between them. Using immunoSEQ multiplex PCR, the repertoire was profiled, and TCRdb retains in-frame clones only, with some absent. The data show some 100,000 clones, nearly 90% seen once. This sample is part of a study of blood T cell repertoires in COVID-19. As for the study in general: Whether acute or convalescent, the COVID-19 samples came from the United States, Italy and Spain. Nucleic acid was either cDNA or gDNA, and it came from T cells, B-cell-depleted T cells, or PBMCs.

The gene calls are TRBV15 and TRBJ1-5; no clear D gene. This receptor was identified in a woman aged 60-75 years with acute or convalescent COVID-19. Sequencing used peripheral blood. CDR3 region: CATSRDTGNQPQHF. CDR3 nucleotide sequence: TGTGCCACCAGCAGAGATACAGGCAATCAGCCCCAGCATTTT.